This TCR beta chain emerged from a study of blood T cell repertoires in COVID-19. Study-wide background: The United States, Italy and Spain supplied acute and convalescent COVID-19 samples.

The sample holds one count of this clone. How the authors handled the data: Reference gene primer amplification gave nucleated cell count estimates. Sequencing was performed with immunoSEQ multiplex PCR; in TCRdb, only in-frame clones are kept and a portion is missing. Clonal size and the V and J genes are those of that table, whereas D and trimming came from the DNA. The table records approximately 300,000 clones, about 92% of them present only once. V lost 5 bases and J lost 3; bases outside the gene matches: 3. This CDR3 spans 13 amino acids. The study recruited people aged about 18 to 89 years across under 25 US areas. In Cohort 3, a recovered donor had either two negative PCRs, clearance, or symptom resolution.

J is TRBJ2-7 and V is TRBV12-3 or TRBV12-4; 8 bases are a match to TRBD1. The sample was PBMCs or T cells enriched from blood (not recorded which). The TCR originated in a man aged 60 to 75 who had recovered from COVID-19. This CDR3 is CASSKDRVYEQYF. The CDR3 DNA follows: TGTGCCAGCAGTAAGGACAGGGTCTACGAGCAGTACTTC.